A single T cell receptor beta chain is shown here with its context. The antigen is unknown. This entry comes from a study of T cells after yellow fever vaccination. Overall study context: SMART-Seq v4 Ultra Low Input served to prepare low-cell-number fractions. Points from the study as a whole: Clones from primary vaccination mostly reappeared after the booster (96% CD4, less than 90% CD8).

TCRdb re-called the 5' RACE reads with MiXCR, one entry per CDR3 protein. The sample carries under 600,000 distinct CDR3 sequences, 20% to 25% recorded once. The clonotype was recovered from a man in his late teens or twenties who received the YFV17D yellow fever vaccine. The sequencing here drew on PBMCs, taken 21 days after the first yellow fever vaccination.

The CDR3 sequence is CASSLRDSENIQYF. DNA of the CDR3: TGTGCCAGTAGTCTACGGGACAGTGAAAACATTCAGTACTTC. The chain combines TRBV19 with TRBJ2-4, with TRBD1 matching 7 bases. Per the germline V gene, CDR1 is LNHDA and CDR2 is SQIVND (reference sequence). The V and J ends lost 5 bases and 5 bases, in that order; junction bases with no gene match: 6. The CDR3 is made up of 14 amino acids.